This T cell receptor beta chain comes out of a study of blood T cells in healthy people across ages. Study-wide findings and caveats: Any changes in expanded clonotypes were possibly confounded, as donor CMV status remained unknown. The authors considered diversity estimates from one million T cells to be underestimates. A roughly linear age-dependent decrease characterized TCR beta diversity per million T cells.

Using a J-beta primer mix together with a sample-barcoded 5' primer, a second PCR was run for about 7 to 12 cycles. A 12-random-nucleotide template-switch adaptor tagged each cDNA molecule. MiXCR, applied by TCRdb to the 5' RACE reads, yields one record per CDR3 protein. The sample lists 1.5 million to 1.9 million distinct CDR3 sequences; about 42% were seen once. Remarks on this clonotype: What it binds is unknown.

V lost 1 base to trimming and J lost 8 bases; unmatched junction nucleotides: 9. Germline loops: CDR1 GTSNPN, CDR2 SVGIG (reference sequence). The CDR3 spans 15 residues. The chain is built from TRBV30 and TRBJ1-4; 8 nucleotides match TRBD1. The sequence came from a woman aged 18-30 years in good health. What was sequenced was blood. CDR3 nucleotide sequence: TGTGCCTGGAGTGCCTTCACAGGGGGTCGAGAAAAACTGTTTTTT. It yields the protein CAWSAFTGGREKLFF.